A single sample gave rise to the 2 T cell receptor beta chains below, sequenced in a study of control samples from healthy donors and cancer patients. TCRdb's copy holds only in-frame clones and misses some; the assay was immunoSEQ multiplex PCR. The sample consists of 70,000 to 80,000 clones, 70% to 90% of them appearing once. Sequenced material: PBMCs. The receptors were gathered from a woman in her sixties or seventies with head and neck cancer.

This rearrangement joins TRBV5-4 to TRBJ1-1; the match to TRBD1 covers 9 bases. Germline CDR1 and CDR2: SGHNT and YYREEE (reference sequence). This CDR3 is 14 amino acids long. V trimming: 4 bases; J trimming: 6 bases; junction bases outside the gene matches: 7. CDR3 DNA: TGTGCCAGCAGCCAGGACAGGGGTTTCGCTGAAGCTTTCTTT. It encodes CASSQDRGFAEAFF.

V gene TRBV16 combines with J gene TRBJ2-7; D is uncertain. CDR1 and CDR2 from the germline V gene are KGHSY and FQNENV. Trimming took 4 bases from V and 3 from J, leaving 10 bases between them. The CDR3 length is 13 residues. This CDR3 is CASSPRPGYEQYF. The CDR3 coding sequence is TGTGCCAGCAGCCCCCGCCCCGGCTACGAGCAGTACTTC.